The 27 T cell receptor beta chains presented below share a single source sample, sequenced in a study of blood T cell repertoires in COVID-19. Produced via immunoSEQ multiplex PCR; TCRdb's table is partial and in-frame only. This sample yields 90,000 or so clones, of which around 88% are seen a single time; approximately 20% belongs to the top ten. The sample taken for sequencing was peripheral blood. The receptor set was obtained from a woman aged 55-70 years with COVID-19, enrolled during active disease.

The V gene is TRBV7-2, the J gene TRBJ2-1, with 8 bases identical to TRBD2. The CDR3 sequence is 15 residues long. Trimming took 0 bases from V and 6 from J; bases not matched to a gene: 4. Germline-derived CDR1 and CDR2 are SGHTA and FQGNSA. This chain's CDR3 is CASSLAGGVGNEQFF. CDR3 coding DNA: TGTGCCAGCAGCTTAGCCGGGGGGGTAGGCAATGAGCAGTTCTTC. Full variable domain (rest looked up from reference TRBV7-2 and TRBJ2-1): GAGVSQSPSNKVTEKGKDVELRCDPISGHTALYWYRQSLGQGLEFLIYFQGNSAPDKSGLPSDRFSAERTGGSVSTLTIQRTQQEDSAVYLCASSLAGGVGNEQFFGPGTRLTVL.

This clone has only a few counts. The chain couples TRBV3-1 (or the pseudogene TRBV3-2) to TRBJ1-1, with D perhaps TRBD1 (6 bases). Germline V CDR1 and CDR2: LGHDT, YNNKEL (reference sequence). The CDR3 length is 15 residues. Trimming removed 1 base at V and 5 bases at J, with 14 bases between. The CDR3 nucleotides read TGTGCCAGCAGCCAAGTCGGCAGAGGGGGAACTGAAGCTTTCTTT. The encoded protein is CASSQVGRGGTEAFF.

J is TRBJ2-1 and V is TRBV4-2, with 10 bases identical to TRBD2. Trimming at V came to 1 base and at J to 6 bases, leaving 6 bases not matched to a gene. The CDR3 is 16 residues long. Germline V gives CDR1 LGHNA, CDR2 YNFKEQ. Written as DNA, the CDR3 is TGTGCCAGCAGCCAAGGGGCTAGCGGGGGACTCAATGAGCAGTTCTTC. This codes for CASSQGASGGLNEQFF.

This clone appeared a few times. This chain links TRBV5-1 with TRBJ2-7; D is ambiguous. From germline, CDR1 is SGHRS and CDR2 YFSETQ. The CDR3 has 13 residues. V was clipped by 2 bases and J by 1 base, with 7 bases between them. CDR3 sequence reads: CASSFGASYEQYF. The CDR3 bases are TGCGCCAGCAGCTTCGGTGCATCCTACGAGCAGTACTTC.

The chain carries TRBV7-2 and TRBJ2-7; D is ambiguous. The CDR3 is 14 amino acids. V was trimmed by 2 bases and J by 2 bases, leaving 10 bases between them. In germline, CDR1 is SGHTA, CDR2 FQGNSA. As DNA, the CDR3 is TGTGCCAGCAGCTTACGTAACAGCCCCTACGAGCAGTACTTC. Protein product: CASSLRNSPYEQYF.

V gene TRBV6-4 combines with J gene TRBJ1-2; D is unresolved. With 0 bases removed from V and 4 bases from J, the gap between germline ends came to 6 bases. CDR3 length: 13 residues. Germline CDR1 and CDR2: MRHNA and SNTAGT. This CDR3 is CASSDSGSYGYTF. The CDR3 DNA sequence: TGTGCCAGCAGTGACTCGGGCAGCTATGGCTACACCTTC.

The gene calls are TRBV4-3 and TRBJ1-1, with TRBD1 matching over 9 bases. V trimming: 4 bases; J trimming: 5 bases; junction bases outside the gene matches: 8. This CDR3 region has 15 residues. CDR1 LGHNA and CDR2 YSLEER come from the germline V gene. CDR3 sequence (DNA): TGCGCCAGCAGCCGTATAGGACAGGGGTATACTGAAGCTTTCTTT. It encodes CASSRIGQGYTEAFF.

The rearrangement links TRBV9 to TRBJ2-3; perhaps TRBD2 as D (5 bases). Trimming took off 2 bases at V and 6 bases at J, with 10 bases between the two ends. The germline V gene has CDR1 SGDLS and CDR2 YYNGEE. The CDR3 is 13 residues long. Here the CDR3 reads CASSVRAEDTQYF. The CDR3 nucleotides read TGTGCCAGCAGCGTTCGAGCGGAGGATACGCAGTATTTT.

CDR3 residues: CASVKGGAGSTEAFF. For the CDR3, the DNA is TGTGCCAGCGTCAAAGGGGGCGCTGGGAGCACTGAAGCTTTCTTT. The V and J genes are TRBV28 and TRBJ1-1, with 7 bases aligning to TRBD1. The V gene's germline CDR1 is MDHEN and CDR2 SYDVKM. The ends lost 8 bases at V and 4 bases at J; junction bases unmatched: 13. The CDR3 consists of 15 residues.

This clone was detected only once. The genes are TRBV18 and TRBJ2-3; D gene unclear. The CDR3 loop spans 12 amino acids. The germline V and J ends were trimmed by 6 bases and 0 bases, with 4 bases remaining between them. From germline, CDR1 is KGHSH and CDR2 LQKENI. CDR3 sequence reads: CASSFSTDTQYF. The CDR3 DNA sequence: TGTGCCAGCTCCTTTAGCACAGATACGCAGTATTTT.

This chain uses TRBV4-3 with TRBJ2-3; 12 bases are a match to TRBD2. The CDR3 totals 19 residues. The J segment lost 0 bases and the V segment lost 0 bases, leaving 7 bases of the junction unmatched. CDR1 and CDR2 (germline): LGHNA, YSLEER. The CDR3 protein is CASSQEGASGGASTDTQYF. The CDR3 bases are TGCGCCAGCAGCCAAGAGGGGGCTAGCGGGGGGGCTAGCACAGATACGCAGTATTTT.

The J gene is TRBJ2-5, the V gene TRBV6-5; maybe TRBD2 (5 bases). CDR3 size: 14 residues. CDR1 is MNHEY, CDR2 SVGAGI, per germline. The V gene lost 6 bases and the J gene lost 2 bases, with 13 bases spanning the gap. CDR3 nucleotides: TGTGCCAGCAGGCGGACTTTGGGACAAGAGACCCAGTACTTC. Protein: CASRRTLGQETQYF.

The rearrangement joins TRBV4-1 to TRBJ2-3; D call uncertain. CDR1 is MGHRA, CDR2 YSYEKL, per germline. V was clipped by 1 base and J by 6 bases, with 8 bases between them. This CDR3 spans 13 amino acids. In nucleotides, the CDR3 is TGCGCCAGCAGCCAAGTGTTTCCGGATACGCAGTATTTT. Protein sequence: CASSQVFPDTQYF.

J is TRBJ2-7 and V is TRBV7-6; D perhaps matches TRBD1 (5 bases). Germline assignment: CDR1 SGHVS and CDR2 FNYEAQ. The CDR3 is made up of 12 amino acids. With 2 bases removed from V and 4 bases from J, the gap between germline ends came to 6 bases. CDR3 DNA sequence: TGTGCCAGCAGCTTACAGGGATACGAGCAGTACTTC. It yields the protein CASSLQGYEQYF.

The CDR3 loop reads CASSLGSPHSNQPQHF. CDR3 in DNA: TGTGCCAGCAGCTTAGGGAGCCCTCATAGCAATCAGCCCCAGCATTTT. This rearrangement joins TRBV7-9 to TRBJ1-5, with D unresolved. V lost 1 base and J 0 bases, leaving 10 bases between the germline ends. Germline CDR1 is SEHNR and CDR2 is FQNEAQ (reference sequence). The CDR3 is made up of 16 amino acids.

The J gene is TRBJ1-2, the V gene TRBV3-1 (or the pseudogene TRBV3-2); D gene uncertain. V shed 5 bases and J shed 5 bases, with 12 bases lying between them. Germline V gives CDR1 LGHDT, CDR2 YNNKEL (reference sequence). The CDR3 is 13 residues long. CDR3: CASSSWPGYGYTF. In DNA, the CDR3 is TGTGCCAGCAGCTCCTGGCCCGGGTATGGCTACACCTTC.

As to this clone: In the same sample, other DNA sequences code for this CDR3. V and J are TRBV7-2 and TRBJ2-3; 11 bases align to TRBD2. CDR1 and CDR2 from the germline V gene are SGHTA and FQGNSA. CDR3 size: 14 residues. Germline trimming cut 6 bases from V and 6 bases from J; bases unmatched to any gene: 5. The CDR3 nucleotides are TGTGCCAGCAGTCGCAGACTAGCGGGGGATACGCAGTATTTT. Translated: CASSRRLAGDTQYF. Together with reference TRBV7-2 and TRBJ2-3, the CDR3 gives the full variable domain: GAGVSQSPSNKVTEKGKDVELRCDPISGHTALYWYRQSLGQGLEFLIYFQGNSAPDKSGLPSDRFSAERTGGSVSTLTIQRTQQEDSAVYLCASSRRLAGDTQYFGPGTRLTVL.

The J gene is TRBJ1-5, the V gene TRBV6-5; D is perhaps TRBD1 (6 bases). The ends were cut back, 6 bases at V and 4 bases at J, with 10 bases in the middle. CDR1 and CDR2 from the germline V gene are MNHEY and SVGAGI. The CDR3 totals 13 residues. CDR3 sequence reads: CASSRGGNQPQHF. CDR3 nucleotide sequence: TGTGCCAGCAGCAGGGGTGGAAATCAGCCCCAGCATTTT.

The J gene is TRBJ2-5, the V gene TRBV5-1; TRBD2 aligns across 14 bases. The length of the CDR3 is 16 residues. Germline CDR1 reads SGHRS; CDR2 reads YFSETQ. V was pared by 4 bases and J by 1 base, with 3 bases of the junction left unmatched. The CDR3 nucleotides are TGCGCCAGCAGCACGGGACTAGCGGGGGCCCAAGAGACCCAGTACTTC. Translation: CASSTGLAGAQETQYF.

The chain recombines TRBV14 with TRBJ2-7, with a possible D match to TRBD1 (6 bases). Trimming stripped 1 base from V and 2 bases from J, with 12 bases between. The length of the CDR3 is 15 residues. Germline-derived CDR1 and CDR2 are SGHDN and FVKESK. CDR3: CASSQASTGAYEQYF. CDR3 nucleotides: TGTGCCAGCAGCCAAGCCTCGACAGGAGCCTACGAGCAGTACTTC. The whole variable domain, remainder taken from reference TRBV14 and TRBJ2-7, is EAGVTQFPSHSVIEKGQTVTLRCDPISGHDNLYWYRRVMGKEIKFLLHFVKESKQDESGMPNNRFLAERTGGTYSTLKVQPAELEDSGVYFCASSQASTGAYEQYFGPGTRLTVT.

The chain has TRBV27 and TRBJ1-5; 8 positions agree with TRBD1. This CDR3 is 14 amino acids long. Trimming removed 7 bases from V and 0 bases from J; junction bases left unmatched: 2. Germline values: CDR1 MNHEY, CDR2 SMNVEV (reference sequence). The CDR3 reads CASMDRDSNQPQHF. The CDR3 DNA reads TGTGCCAGCATGGACAGGGATAGCAATCAGCCCCAGCATTTT.

The chain is built from TRBV18 and TRBJ2-6, with no clear D. Germline assignment: CDR1 KGHSH and CDR2 LQKENI. Trimming stripped 5 bases from V and 0 bases from J, with 11 bases between. This CDR3 has 16 residues. The CDR3: CASSVSTGSGANVLTF. The CDR3 region has the DNA TGTGCCAGCTCAGTTTCGACGGGCTCTGGGGCCAACGTCCTGACTTTC.

This rearrangement joins TRBV6-5 to TRBJ2-7; unclear D gene. There are 14 residues in the CDR3. Trimming removed 4 bases from V and 0 bases from J, with 10 bases in between. CDR1 MNHEY and CDR2 SVGAGI come from the germline V gene. The CDR3, as DNA: TGTGCCAGCAGTTCCCCCAGTACCTCCTACGAGCAGTACTTC. This sequence encodes CASSSPSTSYEQYF.

V gene TRBV9 combines with J gene TRBJ2-5; 9 nucleotides agree with TRBD1. The CDR3 is 13 residues long. Germline lookup yields CDR1 SGDLS and CDR2 YYNGEE. V shed 3 bases, J shed 5 bases, and the junction held 2 bases outside the gene matches. DNA of the CDR3: TGTGCCAGCAGCGCGGGACAGGGCGAGACCCAGTACTTC. It codes for CASSAGQGETQYF.

This clone has only a few counts. The rearrangement joins TRBV4-1 to TRBJ2-5; D may be TRBD2 (6 bases). The CDR3 loop spans 17 amino acids. V gave up 4 bases and J gave up 4 bases, with 22 bases separating them. CDR1 and CDR2 from the germline V gene are MGHRA and YSYEKL. CDR3 coding DNA: TGCGCCAGCAGCCCCGTTCTGGGGCGGGGAAGGGTAGAGACCCAGTACTTC. It encodes CASSPVLGRGRVETQYF.

This chain joins TRBV2 and TRBJ1-1, with 7 nucleotides matching TRBD1. The CDR3 is 13 amino acids. J gave up 6 bases and V 3 bases, and 4 bases lay outside the gene matches. Per the germline V gene, CDR1 is SNHLY and CDR2 is FYNNEI. The CDR3 loop reads CASSDDRVPEAFF. The CDR3 region has the DNA TGTGCCAGCAGTGACGACAGGGTACCTGAAGCTTTCTTT.

V is TRBV7-2 and J is TRBJ2-2, with TRBD1 matching 11 bases. V lost 5 bases and J lost 1; bases outside the gene matches: 3. Germline V lookup: CDR1 SGHTA, CDR2 FQGNSA. This CDR3 comprises 16 residues. The CDR3 reads CASSPGTGGNTGELFF. The CDR3 nucleotides read TGTGCCAGCAGCCCCGGGACAGGGGGGAACACCGGGGAGCTGTTTTTT.